This T cell receptor beta chain was found in a study of identical twins. This CDR3 comprises 14 residues. V lost 6 bases to trimming and J lost 2 bases; unmatched junction nucleotides: 5. Germline lookup yields CDR1 LNHNV and CDR2 YYDKDF (reference sequence). Of note for this clonotype: The antigen is undetermined.

Study-wide results and caveats: Within twin pairs, the out-of-frame alpha sequences they shared showed excess low generation probability. Zero-insertion analyses might be partly confounded by invariant T cells like MAIT and iNKT.

Each CDR3 protein is one row after TCRdb ran MiXCR on the 5' RACE reads. The profile shows fewer than 550,000 distinct CDR3 sequences, roughly 15% of them singletons. These sequences were also reported in another study, on yellow fever vaccine responses in identical twins. That publication notes: Twin vaccine T cell responses reportedly seemed partly convergent, partly personalized.

The receptor was derived from a young woman in good health. Input material: CD4+ T cells sorted from blood. This chain connects TRBV15 to TRBJ2-3; TRBD2 matches 7 bases. CDR3 in amino acids: CATRASGFTDTQYF. In nucleotides, the CDR3 is TGTGCCACCAGGGCTAGCGGCTTCACAGATACGCAGTATTTT.